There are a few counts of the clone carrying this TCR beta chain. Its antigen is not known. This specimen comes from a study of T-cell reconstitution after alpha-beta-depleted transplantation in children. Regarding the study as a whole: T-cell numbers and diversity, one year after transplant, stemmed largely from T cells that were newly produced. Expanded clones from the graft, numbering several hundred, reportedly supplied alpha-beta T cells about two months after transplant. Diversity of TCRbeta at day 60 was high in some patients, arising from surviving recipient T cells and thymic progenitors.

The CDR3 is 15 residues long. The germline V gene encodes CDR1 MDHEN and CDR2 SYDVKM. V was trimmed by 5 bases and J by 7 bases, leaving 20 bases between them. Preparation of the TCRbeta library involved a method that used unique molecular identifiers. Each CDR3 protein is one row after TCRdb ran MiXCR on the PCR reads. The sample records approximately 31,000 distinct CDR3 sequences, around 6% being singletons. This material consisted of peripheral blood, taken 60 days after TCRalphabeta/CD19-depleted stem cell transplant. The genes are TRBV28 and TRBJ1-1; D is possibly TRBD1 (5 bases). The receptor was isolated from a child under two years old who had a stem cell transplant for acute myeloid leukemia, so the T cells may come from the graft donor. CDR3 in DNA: TGTGCCAGCAGTCTGGTCGGGGGAAGAGGAGTTGAAGCTTTCTTT. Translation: CASSLVGGRGVEAFF.